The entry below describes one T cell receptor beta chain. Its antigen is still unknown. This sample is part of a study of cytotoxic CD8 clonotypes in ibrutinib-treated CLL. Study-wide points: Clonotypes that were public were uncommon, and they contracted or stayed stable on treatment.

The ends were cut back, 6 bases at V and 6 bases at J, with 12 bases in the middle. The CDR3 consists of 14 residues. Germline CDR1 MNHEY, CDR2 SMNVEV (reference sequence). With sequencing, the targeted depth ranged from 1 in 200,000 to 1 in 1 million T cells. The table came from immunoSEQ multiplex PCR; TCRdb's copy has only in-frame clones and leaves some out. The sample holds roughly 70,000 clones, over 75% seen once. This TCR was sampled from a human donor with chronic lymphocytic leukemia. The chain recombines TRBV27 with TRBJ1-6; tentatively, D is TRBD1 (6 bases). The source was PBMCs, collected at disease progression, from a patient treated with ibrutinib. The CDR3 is CASRKGGFNSPLHF. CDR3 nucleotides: TGTGCCAGCAGAAAGGGGGGGTTTAATTCACCCCTCCACTTT.